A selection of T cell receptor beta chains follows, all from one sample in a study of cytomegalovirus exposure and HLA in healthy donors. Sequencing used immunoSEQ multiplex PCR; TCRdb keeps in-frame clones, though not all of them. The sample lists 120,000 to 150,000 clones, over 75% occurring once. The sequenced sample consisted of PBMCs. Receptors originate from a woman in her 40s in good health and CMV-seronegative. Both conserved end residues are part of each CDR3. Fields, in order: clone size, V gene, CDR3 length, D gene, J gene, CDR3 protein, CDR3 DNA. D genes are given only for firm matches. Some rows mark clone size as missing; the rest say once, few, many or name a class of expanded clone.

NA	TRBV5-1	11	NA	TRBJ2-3	CASSLLDTQYF	TGCGCCAGCAGCTTGCTCGATACGCAGTATTTT
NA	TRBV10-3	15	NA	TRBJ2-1	CVPPAGPVIRNEQFF	TGTGTCCCACCCGCGGGACCCGTTATTCGCAATGAGCAGTTCTTC
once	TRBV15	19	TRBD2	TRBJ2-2	CATSRVALAVWGDTGELFF	TGTGCCACCAGCAGAGTTGCACTAGCGGTCTGGGGGGACACCGGGGAGCTGTTTTTT
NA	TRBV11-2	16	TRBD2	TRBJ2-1	CASSPRTSGSWNEQFF	TGTGCCAGCAGCCCCCGGACTAGCGGAAGCTGGAATGAGCAGTTCTTC
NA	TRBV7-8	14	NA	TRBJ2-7	CASSFVDTRYEQYF	TGTGCCAGCAGCTTTGTGGACACCCGCTACGAGCAGTACTTC
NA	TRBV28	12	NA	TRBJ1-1	CASSFSWGHHLF	TGTGCCAGCAGTTTCTCGTGGGGACACCATCTCTTT
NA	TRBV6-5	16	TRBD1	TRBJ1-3	CASSYSGTGSGNTIYF	TGTGCCAGCAGTTACTCGGGGACAGGGTCTGGAAACACCATATATTTT
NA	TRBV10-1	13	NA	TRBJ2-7	CASSWAGTYEQYF	TGCGCCAGCAGCTGGGCAGGGACCTACGAGCAGTACTTC
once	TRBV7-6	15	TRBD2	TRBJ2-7	CASSLGLAGGPPQYF	TGTGCCAGCAGCTTAGGACTAGCGGGAGGGCCCCCTCAGTACTTC
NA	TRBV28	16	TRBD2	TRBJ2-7	CASSLGTSGRSYEQYF	TGTGCCAGCAGTTTAGGGACTAGCGGGAGGAGCTACGAGCAGTACTTC
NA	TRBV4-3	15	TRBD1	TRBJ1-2	CASSLDRVDMNGYTF	TGCGCCAGCAGCCTAGACAGGGTGGATATGAATGGCTACACCTTC
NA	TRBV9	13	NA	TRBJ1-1	CASSVGTATEAFF	TGTGCCAGCAGCGTAGGGACAGCAACTGAAGCTTTCTTT
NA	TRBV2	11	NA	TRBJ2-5	CASSASETQYF	TGTGCCAGCAGTGCGTCAGAGACCCAGTACTTC
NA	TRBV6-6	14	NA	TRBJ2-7	CASSSAPSAYEQYF	TGTGCCAGCAGTTCCGCCCCGAGCGCGTACGAGCAGTACTTC
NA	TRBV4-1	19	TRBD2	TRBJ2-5	CASSQQGAGAGGGGETQYF	TGCGCCAGCAGCCAGCAGGGAGCAGGGGCGGGAGGGGGAGGGGAGACCCAGTACTTC
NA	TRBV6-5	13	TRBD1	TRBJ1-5	CASSEDRVEPQHF	TGTGCCAGCAGTGAAGACAGGGTGGAGCCCCAGCATTTT
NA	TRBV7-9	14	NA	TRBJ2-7	CASSLLEGSGEQYF	TGTGCCAGCAGCCTACTAGAGGGCTCGGGCGAGCAGTACTTC
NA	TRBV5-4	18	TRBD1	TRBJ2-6	CASSLGLTGSGGANVLTF	TGTGCCAGCAGCTTGGGGCTGACAGGGTCAGGTGGGGCCAACGTCCTGACTTTC
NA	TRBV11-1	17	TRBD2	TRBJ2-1	CASSSGGLANSYNEQFF	TGTGCCAGCAGCTCTGGGGGACTAGCGAACTCCTACAATGAGCAGTTCTTC
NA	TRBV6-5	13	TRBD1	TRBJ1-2	CASSLRDRVGYTF	TGTGCCAGCAGCCTCCGGGACAGGGTTGGCTACACCTTC
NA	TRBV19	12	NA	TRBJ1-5	CASTGSHQPQHF	TGTGCCAGCACAGGGAGTCATCAGCCCCAGCATTTT
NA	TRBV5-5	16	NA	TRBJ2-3	CASTNGGGLGTDTQYF	TGTGCCAGCACTAACGGAGGCGGGTTAGGCACAGATACGCAGTATTTT
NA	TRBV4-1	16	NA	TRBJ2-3	CASSRWGAGEPDTQYF	TGCGCCAGCAGTCGATGGGGGGCGGGAGAGCCGGATACGCAGTATTTT
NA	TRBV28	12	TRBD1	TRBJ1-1	CASRSQQGAAFF	TGTGCCAGCAGGTCTCAGCAGGGGGCAGCTTTCTTT
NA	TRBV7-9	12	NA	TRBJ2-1	CASRPGHEEQFF	TGTGCCAGTAGACCAGGGCACGAGGAGCAGTTCTTC
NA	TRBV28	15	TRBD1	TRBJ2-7	CASSSPGTGGYEQYF	TGTGCCAGCAGTTCACCTGGGACAGGGGGATACGAGCAGTACTTC
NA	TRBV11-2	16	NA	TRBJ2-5	CASSLDSRTDQETQYF	TGTGCCAGCAGCTTAGATAGCCGGACAGACCAAGAGACCCAGTACTTC
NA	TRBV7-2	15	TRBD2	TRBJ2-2	CASSRGLAVTGELFF	TGTGCCAGCAGCAGGGGACTAGCGGTCACCGGGGAGCTGTTTTTT
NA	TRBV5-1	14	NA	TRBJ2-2	CASREDTTGGELFF	TGCGCCAGCAGAGAGGACACCACGGGCGGGGAGCTGTTTTTT
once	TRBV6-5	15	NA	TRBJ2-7	CASSRQQGGPQEQYF	TGTGCCAGCAGCCGACAACAGGGGGGGCCTCAAGAGCAGTACTTC
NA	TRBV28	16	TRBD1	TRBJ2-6	CASASQGALGANVLTF	TGTGCCAGCGCTTCCCAGGGGGCACTTGGGGCCAACGTCCTGACTTTC
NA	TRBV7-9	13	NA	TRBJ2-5	CASSLRGRETQYF	TGTGCCAGCAGCTTACGGGGTAGAGAGACCCAGTACTTC
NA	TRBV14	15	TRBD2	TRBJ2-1	CASSHIAGLGGEQFF	TGTGCCAGCAGCCACATAGCGGGGTTGGGTGGTGAGCAGTTCTTC
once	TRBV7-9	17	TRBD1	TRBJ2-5	CSSSFLAGDRNRQTQYF	TGTTCCAGCAGCTTCCTGGCCGGGGACAGGAATCGACAGACCCAGTACTTC
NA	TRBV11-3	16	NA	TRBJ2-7	CASSLGFRGLPLEQYF	TGTGCCAGCAGCTTAGGGTTCAGGGGCCTCCCTCTCGAGCAGTACTTC
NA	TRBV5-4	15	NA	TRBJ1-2	CASSFGAGGGYGYTF	TGTGCCAGCAGCTTTGGGGCTGGGGGCGGCTATGGCTACACCTTC
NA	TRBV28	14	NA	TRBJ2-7	CASSTAGGTYEQYF	TGTGCCAGCTCCACGGCAGGAGGAACCTACGAGCAGTACTTC